This T cell receptor beta chain was sequenced for a study of a mutant IDH1 vaccine in newly diagnosed glioma. For the study at large: During weeks 1, 3, 5, 7, 11, 15, 19 and 23, patients received eight vaccinations. Earlier therapy was either radiotherapy, temozolomide, or both, and most got both.

Produced via immunoSEQ multiplex PCR; TCRdb's table is partial and in-frame only. Found here are about 29,000 clones, 65% to 85% of them singletons; the top ten hold roughly 8.2%. The junction had 3 bases not matched to a gene; V was cut back by 5 bases and J by 1 base. The CDR3 length is 15 residues. CDR1 is MNHEY and CDR2 is SMNVEV in the germline V gene (reference sequence). As for this clone: The antigen is unknown.

Study-wide results and limits: Overall, around 93% of patients had vaccine-induced immune responses.

The time point is: week 23, last vaccination. The study gave 300 ug of mutant IDH1 20-mer peptide per vaccine dose, with topical imiquimod. The V gene is TRBV27, the J gene TRBJ1-5; 9 positions agree with TRBD1. This clonotype was sampled from a woman between 18 and 30 years old with glioma. The sample was PBMCs, taken from a glioma patient whose treatment included an IDH1 peptide vaccine. In DNA form, the CDR3 reads TGTGCCAGCAGTCAGGGACAGGGAAGCAATCAGCCCCAGCATTTT. It is translated as CASSQGQGSNQPQHF.